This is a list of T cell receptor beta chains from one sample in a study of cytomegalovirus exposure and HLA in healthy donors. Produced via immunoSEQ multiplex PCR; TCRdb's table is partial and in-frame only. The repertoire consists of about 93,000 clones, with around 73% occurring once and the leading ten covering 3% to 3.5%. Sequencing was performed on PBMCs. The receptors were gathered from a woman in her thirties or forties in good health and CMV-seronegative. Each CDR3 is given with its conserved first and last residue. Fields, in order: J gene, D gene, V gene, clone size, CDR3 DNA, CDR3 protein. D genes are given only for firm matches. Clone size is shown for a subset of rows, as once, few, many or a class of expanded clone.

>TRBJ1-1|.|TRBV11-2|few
TGTGCCAGCAGCTTTGGCAGGAACACTGAAGCTTTCTTT
CASSFGRNTEAFF
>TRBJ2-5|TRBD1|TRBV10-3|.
TGTGCCATCAGGGGGACAGACCAAGAGACCCAGTACTTC
CAIRGTDQETQYF
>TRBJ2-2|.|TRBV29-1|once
TGCAGCGCCTTGGGGCAGGGTGGCACCGGGGAGCTGTTTTTT
CSALGQGGTGELFF
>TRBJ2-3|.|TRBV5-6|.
TGTGCCAGCAGCTTGGTGTGGGGGGCAGATACGCAGTATTTT
CASSLVWGADTQYF
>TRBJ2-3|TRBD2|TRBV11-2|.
TGTGCCAGCAGCTGGGGACTAGCGGCTAGCACAGATACGCAGTATTTT
CASSWGLAASTDTQYF
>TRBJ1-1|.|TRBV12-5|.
TGTGCTAGTGGGATGGGCGCTGAAGCTTTCTTT
CASGMGAEAFF
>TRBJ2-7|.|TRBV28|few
TGTGCCAGCAGTTTCCCGGGGGACCACTACGAGCAGTACTTC
CASSFPGDHYEQYF
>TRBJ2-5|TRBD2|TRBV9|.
TGTGCCAGCAGCCGGGAGGGGGGGCTACGGGAGACCCAGTACTTC
CASSREGGLRETQYF
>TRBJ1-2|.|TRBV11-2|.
TGTGCCAGCAGCTTGGACAGCTTTGGCTACACCTTC
CASSLDSFGYTF
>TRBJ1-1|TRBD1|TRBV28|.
TGTGCCAGCAGTTTCTCAGGGGGTCGCAAAGAAGCTTTCTTT
CASSFSGGRKEAFF
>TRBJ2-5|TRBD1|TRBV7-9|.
TGTGCCAGCAGCTTAGGGACAGGGAAAGAGACCCAGTACTTC
CASSLGTGKETQYF
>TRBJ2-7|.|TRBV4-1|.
TGCGCCAGCAGCCATACGGCGGGAACAATATACGAGCAGTACTTC
CASSHTAGTIYEQYF
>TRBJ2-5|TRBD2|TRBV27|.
TGTGCCAGCAGTCGAGCGGGAGAAGAGACCCAGTACTTC
CASSRAGEETQYF